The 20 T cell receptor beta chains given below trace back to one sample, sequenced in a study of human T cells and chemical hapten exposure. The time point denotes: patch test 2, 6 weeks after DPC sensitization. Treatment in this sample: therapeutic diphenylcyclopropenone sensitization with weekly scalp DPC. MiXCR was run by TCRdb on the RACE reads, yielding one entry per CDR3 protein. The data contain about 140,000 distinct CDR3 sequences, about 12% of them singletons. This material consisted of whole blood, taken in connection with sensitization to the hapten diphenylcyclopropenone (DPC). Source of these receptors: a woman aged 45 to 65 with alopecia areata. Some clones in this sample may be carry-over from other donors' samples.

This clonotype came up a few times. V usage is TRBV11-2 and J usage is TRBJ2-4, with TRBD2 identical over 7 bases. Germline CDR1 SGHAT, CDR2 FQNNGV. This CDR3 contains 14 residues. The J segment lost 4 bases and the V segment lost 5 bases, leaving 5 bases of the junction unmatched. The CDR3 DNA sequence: TGTGCCAGCAGCCCTCACGGGGGGAAAAACATTCAGTACTTC. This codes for CASSPHGGKNIQYF. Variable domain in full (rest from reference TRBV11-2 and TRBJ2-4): EAGVAQSPRYKIIEKRQSVAFWCNPISGHATLYWYQQILGQGPKLLIQFQNNGVVDDSQLPKDRFSAERLKGVDSTLKIQPAKLEDSAVYLCASSPHGGKNIQYFGAGTRLSVL.

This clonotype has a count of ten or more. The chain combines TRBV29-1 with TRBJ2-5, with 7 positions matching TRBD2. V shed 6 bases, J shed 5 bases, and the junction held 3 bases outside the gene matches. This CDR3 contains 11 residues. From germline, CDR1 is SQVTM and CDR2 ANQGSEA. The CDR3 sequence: CSVLLAETQYF. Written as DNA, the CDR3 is TGCAGCGTCTTACTAGCGGAGACCCAGTACTTC. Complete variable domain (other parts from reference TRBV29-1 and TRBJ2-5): SAVISQKPSRDICQRGTSLTIQCQVDSQVTMMFWYRQQPGQSLTLIATANQGSEATYESGFVIDKFPISRPNLTFSTLTVSNMSPEDSSIYLCSVLLAETQYFGPGTRLLVL.

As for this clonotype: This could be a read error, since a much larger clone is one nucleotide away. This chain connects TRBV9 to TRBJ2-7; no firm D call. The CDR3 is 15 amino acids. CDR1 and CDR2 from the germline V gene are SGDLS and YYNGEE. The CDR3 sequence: CASSVNEGIPYERYF. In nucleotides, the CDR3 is TGTGCCAGCAGCGTAAACGAAGGGATCCCCTACGAGCGGTACTTC.

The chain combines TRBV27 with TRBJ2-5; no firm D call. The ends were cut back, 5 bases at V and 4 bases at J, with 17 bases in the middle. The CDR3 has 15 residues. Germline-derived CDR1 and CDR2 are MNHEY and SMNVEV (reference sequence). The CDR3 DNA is TGTGCCAGCAGTCGCACCCGGGTCCTAGGAGAGACCCAGTACTTC. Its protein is CASSRTRVLGETQYF.

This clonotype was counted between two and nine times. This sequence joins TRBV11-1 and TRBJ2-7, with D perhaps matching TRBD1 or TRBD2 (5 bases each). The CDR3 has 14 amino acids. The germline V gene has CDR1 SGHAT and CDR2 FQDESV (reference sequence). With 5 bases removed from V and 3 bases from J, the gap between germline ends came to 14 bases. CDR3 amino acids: CASSAGTAGYEQYF. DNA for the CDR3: TGTGCCAGCAGCGCAGGGACGGCCGGCTACGAGCAGTACTTC.

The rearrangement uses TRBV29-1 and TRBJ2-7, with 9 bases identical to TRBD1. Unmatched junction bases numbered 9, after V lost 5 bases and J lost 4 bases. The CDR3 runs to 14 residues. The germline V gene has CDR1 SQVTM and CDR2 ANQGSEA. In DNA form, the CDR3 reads TGCAGCGTTACCCCTGGGACAGGGAGGTACGAGCAGTACTTC. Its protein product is CSVTPGTGRYEQYF.

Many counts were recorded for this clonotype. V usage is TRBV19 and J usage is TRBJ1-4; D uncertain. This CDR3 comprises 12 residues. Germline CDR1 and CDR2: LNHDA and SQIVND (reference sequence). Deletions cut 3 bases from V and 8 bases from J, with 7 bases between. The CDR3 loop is CASSISGEKLFF. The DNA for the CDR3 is TGTGCCAGTAGTATCAGTGGGGAAAAACTGTTTTTT.

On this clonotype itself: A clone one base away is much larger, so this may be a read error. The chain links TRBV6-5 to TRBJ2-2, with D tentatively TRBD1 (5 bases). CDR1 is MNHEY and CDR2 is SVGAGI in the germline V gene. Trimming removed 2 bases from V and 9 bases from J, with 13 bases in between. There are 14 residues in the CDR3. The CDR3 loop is CASSYIREWWELFF. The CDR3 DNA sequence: TGTGCCAGCAGTTACATCAGGGAATGGTGGGAGCTGTTTTTT.

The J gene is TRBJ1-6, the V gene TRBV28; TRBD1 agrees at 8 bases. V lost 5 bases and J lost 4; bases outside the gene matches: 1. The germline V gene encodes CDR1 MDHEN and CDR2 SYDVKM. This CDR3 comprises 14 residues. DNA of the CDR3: TGTGCCAGCAGTCGGACAGGGTATAATTCACCCCTCCACTTT. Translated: CASSRTGYNSPLHF.

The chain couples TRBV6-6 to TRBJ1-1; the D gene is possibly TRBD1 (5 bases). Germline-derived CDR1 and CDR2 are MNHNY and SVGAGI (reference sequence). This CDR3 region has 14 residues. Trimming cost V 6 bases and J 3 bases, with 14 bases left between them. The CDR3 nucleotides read TGTGCCAGCAGGACCAGGGAAGCCCACACTGAAGCTTTCTTT. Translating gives CASRTREAHTEAFF.

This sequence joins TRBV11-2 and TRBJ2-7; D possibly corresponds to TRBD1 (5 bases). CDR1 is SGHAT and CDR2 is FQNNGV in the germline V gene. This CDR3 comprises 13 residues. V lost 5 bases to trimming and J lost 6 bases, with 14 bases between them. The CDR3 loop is CASSVSGQSEQYF. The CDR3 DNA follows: TGTGCCAGCAGCGTCTCAGGGCAGAGCGAGCAGTACTTC.

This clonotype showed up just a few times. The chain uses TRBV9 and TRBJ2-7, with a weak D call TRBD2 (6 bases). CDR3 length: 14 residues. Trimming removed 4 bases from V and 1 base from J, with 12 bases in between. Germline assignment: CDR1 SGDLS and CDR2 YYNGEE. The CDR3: CASSSRDLSYEQYF. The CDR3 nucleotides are TGTGCCAGCAGCTCCCGGGACTTATCCTACGAGCAGTACTTC.

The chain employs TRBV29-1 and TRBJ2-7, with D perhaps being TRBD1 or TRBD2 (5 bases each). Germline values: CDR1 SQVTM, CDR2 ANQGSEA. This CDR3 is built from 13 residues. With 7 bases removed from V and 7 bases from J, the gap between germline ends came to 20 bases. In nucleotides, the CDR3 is TGCAGCGCCAGAGAGCTGGGGGTTGGAGAGCAGTACTTC. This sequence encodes CSARELGVGEQYF.

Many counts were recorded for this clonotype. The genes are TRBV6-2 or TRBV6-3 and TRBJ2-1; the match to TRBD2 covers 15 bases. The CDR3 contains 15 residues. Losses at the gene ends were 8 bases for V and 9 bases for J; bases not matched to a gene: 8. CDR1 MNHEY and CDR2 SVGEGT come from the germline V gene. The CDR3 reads CASRRPGLAGGEQFF. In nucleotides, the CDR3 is TGTGCCAGCCGACGACCGGGACTAGCGGGAGGTGAGCAGTTCTTC.

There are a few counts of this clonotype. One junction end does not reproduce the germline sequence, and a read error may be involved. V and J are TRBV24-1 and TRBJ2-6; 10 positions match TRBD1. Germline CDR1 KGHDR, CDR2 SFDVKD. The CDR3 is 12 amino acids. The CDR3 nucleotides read TGTGCCGCCGGGACAGGGGCCAACGTCCCGACTTTC. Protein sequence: CAAGTGANVPTF.

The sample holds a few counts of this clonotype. This CDR3 is CASSYSGQGASEPQHF. Written as DNA, the CDR3 is TGTGCCAGCAGTTACTCGGGACAGGGGGCCTCGGAGCCCCAGCATTTT. The J gene is TRBJ1-5, the V gene TRBV6-2 or TRBV6-3; 12 nucleotides match TRBD1. The CDR3 runs 16 residues. From germline, CDR1 is MNHEY and CDR2 SVGEGT. The trim removed 0 bases at V and 8 bases at J, leaving 5 bases unmatched.

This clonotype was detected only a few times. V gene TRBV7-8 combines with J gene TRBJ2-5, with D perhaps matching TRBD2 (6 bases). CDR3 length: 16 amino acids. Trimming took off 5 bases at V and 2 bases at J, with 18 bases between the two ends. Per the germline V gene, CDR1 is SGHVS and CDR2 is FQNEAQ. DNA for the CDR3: TGTGCCAGCAGCATTATTCCGGGACTCCCTCAAGAGACCCAGTACTTC. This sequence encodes CASSIIPGLPQETQYF.

The CDR3 region has the DNA TGTGCCAGCAGGTCGGACAGGGGGCCAGGACAGCCCCAGCATTTT. It specifies CASRSDRGPGQPQHF. The chain joins TRBV6-6 to TRBJ1-5, with TRBD1 identical over 11 bases. CDR1 is MNHNY, CDR2 SVGAGI, per germline (reference sequence). The CDR3 sequence is 15 residues long. V dropped 6 bases and J dropped 7; count of bases not matched to a gene: 8.

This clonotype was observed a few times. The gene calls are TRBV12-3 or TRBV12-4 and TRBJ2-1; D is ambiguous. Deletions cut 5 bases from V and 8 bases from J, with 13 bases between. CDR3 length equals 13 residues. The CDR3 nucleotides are TGTGCCAGCAGTCCAAACCAGTTCGATGAGCAGTTCTTC. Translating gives CASSPNQFDEQFF.

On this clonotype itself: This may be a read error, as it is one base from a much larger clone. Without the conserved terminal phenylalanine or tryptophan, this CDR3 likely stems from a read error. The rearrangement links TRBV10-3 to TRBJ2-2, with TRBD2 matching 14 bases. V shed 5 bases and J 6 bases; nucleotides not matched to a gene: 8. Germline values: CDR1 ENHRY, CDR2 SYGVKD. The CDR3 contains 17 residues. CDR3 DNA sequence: TGTGCCATCAGTACTCCGGGACTAGCGGGAGAGGCCGGGGAGCTGTTTCTT. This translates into CAISTPGLAGEAGELFL.